This T cell receptor (beta chain) was sequenced in a study of cytomegalovirus exposure and HLA in healthy donors. This clone was counted between two and nine times. With 60 Vbeta and 13 Jbeta primers, the PCR was carried out. This table comes from immunoSEQ multiplex PCR, and its TCRdb copy is limited to in-frame clones, with some not included. The repertoire has about 210,000 clones, around 80% of them found once; the top ten carry 0.45% to 0.5%. Trimming removed 5 bases at V and 1 base at J, with 9 bases between. This CDR3 has 13 residues. Germline CDR1 and CDR2: SGHRS and YFSETQ. Material: PBMCs. This receptor was taken from a boy younger than 18 in good health and CMV-seronegative. This rearrangement joins TRBV5-1 to TRBJ1-1; D ambiguous. CDR3 loop: CASRPTPNTEAFF. As DNA, the CDR3 is TGCGCCAGCAGGCCAACACCGAACACTGAAGCTTTCTTT.